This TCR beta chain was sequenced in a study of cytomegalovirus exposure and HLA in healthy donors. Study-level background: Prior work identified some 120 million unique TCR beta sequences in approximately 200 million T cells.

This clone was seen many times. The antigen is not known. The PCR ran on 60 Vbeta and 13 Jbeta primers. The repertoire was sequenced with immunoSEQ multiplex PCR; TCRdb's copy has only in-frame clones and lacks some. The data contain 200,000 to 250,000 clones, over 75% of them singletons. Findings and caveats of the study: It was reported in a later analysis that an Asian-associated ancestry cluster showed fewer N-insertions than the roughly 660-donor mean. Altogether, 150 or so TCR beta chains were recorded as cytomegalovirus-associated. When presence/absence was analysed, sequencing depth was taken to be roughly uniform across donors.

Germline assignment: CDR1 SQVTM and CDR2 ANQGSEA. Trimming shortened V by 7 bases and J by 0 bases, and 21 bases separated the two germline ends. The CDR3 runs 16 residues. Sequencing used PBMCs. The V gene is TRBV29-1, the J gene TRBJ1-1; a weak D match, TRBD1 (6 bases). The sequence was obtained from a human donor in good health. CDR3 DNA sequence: TGCAGCGCTGTCTCTAGGCGGGGGCTCGTGAACACTGAAGCTTTCTTT. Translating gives CSAVSRRGLVNTEAFF.